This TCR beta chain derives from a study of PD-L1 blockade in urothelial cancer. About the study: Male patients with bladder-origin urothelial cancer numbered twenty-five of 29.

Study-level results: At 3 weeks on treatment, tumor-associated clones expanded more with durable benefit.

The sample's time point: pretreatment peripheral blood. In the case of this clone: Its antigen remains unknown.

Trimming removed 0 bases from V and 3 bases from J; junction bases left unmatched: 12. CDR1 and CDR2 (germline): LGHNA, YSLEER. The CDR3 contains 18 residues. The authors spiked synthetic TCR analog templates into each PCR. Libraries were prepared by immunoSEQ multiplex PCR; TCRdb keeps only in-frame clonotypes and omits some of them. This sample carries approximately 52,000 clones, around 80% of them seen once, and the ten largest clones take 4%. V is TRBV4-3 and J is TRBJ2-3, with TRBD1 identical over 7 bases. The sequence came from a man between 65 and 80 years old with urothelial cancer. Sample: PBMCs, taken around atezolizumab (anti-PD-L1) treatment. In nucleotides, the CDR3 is TGCGCCAGCAGCCAAGATAGGATACAGGGGATAGGGACAGATACGCAGTATTTT. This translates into CASSQDRIQGIGTDTQYF.